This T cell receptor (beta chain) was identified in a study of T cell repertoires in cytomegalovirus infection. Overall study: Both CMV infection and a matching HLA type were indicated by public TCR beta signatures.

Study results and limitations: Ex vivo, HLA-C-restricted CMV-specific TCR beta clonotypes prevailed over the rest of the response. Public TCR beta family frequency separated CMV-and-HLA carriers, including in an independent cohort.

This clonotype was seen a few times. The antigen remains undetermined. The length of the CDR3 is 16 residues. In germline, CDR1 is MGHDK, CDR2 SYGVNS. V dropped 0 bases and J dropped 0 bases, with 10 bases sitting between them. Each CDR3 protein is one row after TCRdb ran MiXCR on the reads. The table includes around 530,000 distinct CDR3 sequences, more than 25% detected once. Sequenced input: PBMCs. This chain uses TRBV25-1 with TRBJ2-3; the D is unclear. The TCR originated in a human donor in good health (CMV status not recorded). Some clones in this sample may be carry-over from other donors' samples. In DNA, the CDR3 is TGTGCCAGCAGTGAATATCTCCTGCTTAGCACAGATACGCAGTATTTT. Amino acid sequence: CASSEYLLLSTDTQYF.